A single sample is the source of the 25 T cell receptor beta chains below, sequenced in a study of regulatory T cells in long-lasting Graves disease. Time point noted: newly diagnosed GD, antithyroid drugs for less than 3 months. Preparation of the TCR library used RNA extracted from PBMCs. Arm-PCR of CDR3 regions with iRepertoire HTBI primers generated TCR beta libraries. Each CDR3 protein gets one entry after TCRdb re-called the multiplex PCR reads with MiXCR. The sample lists 500,000 or so distinct CDR3 sequences, about 16% occurring once. In addition, the sample was reused for a study of T cells in Graves' hyperthyroidism and ophthalmopathy.

Sequencing was performed on peripheral blood mononuclear cells (PBMCs), taken at new diagnosis, from a patient treated with antithyroid drugs. These receptors all stem from a woman aged 40-65 years with Graves disease.

Comment on this clonotype: A much larger clone lies a single base off, so this may be a read error. The chain joins TRBV11-3 to TRBJ1-1; TRBD1 might be the D (5 bases). The V gene's germline CDR1 is SGHNT and CDR2 YENEEA. This CDR3 region has 15 residues. The CDR3 bases are TGTGCCAGCAGCTTAGCCCCGACAGTGAACACTGAAGCTCTCTTT. Amino acids: CASSLAPTVNTEALF. The variable domain in full, completed from reference TRBV11-3 and TRBJ1-1, reads EAGVVQSPRYKIIEKKQPVAFWCNPISGHNTLYWYLQNLGQGPELLIRYENEEAVDDSQLPKDRFSAERLKGVDSTLKIQPAELGDSAVYLCASSLAPTVNTEALFGQGTRLTVV.

In its sample, this clonotype was seen many times. The chain uses TRBV30 and TRBJ2-7, with 9 bases lining up with TRBD1. Trimming took 2 bases from V and 1 from J; bases not matched to a gene: 6. The CDR3 covers 15 residues. Germline assignment: CDR1 GTSNPN and CDR2 SVGIG (reference sequence). CDR3 in amino acids: CAWSRLGQGSYEQYF. The CDR3 region has the DNA TGTGCCTGGAGTAGATTGGGACAGGGATCCTACGAGCAGTACTTC.

This chain joins TRBV7-9 and TRBJ2-6; no clear D gene. The CDR3 is 15 amino acids. Trimming took 2 bases from V and 0 from J, leaving 5 bases between them. The V gene's germline CDR1 is SEHNR and CDR2 FQNEAQ (reference sequence). Here the CDR3 DNA reads TGTGCCAGCAGCTTATTAGCCTCTGGGGCCAACGTCCTGACTTTC. Translation gives CASSLLASGANVLTF.

This clonotype was counted many times. The V call is TRBV2, the J call TRBJ2-1; weak D call: TRBD1 (5 bases). The CDR3 length is 15 residues. Germline CDR1 SNHLY, CDR2 FYNNEI. V lost 5 bases and J lost 4, with 15 bases in between. CDR3 DNA sequence: TGTGCCAGCAGTTCCTCGGAGACAGTATACAATGAGCAGTTCTTC. Amino acid sequence: CASSSSETVYNEQFF.

The gene calls are TRBV6-2 or TRBV6-3 and TRBJ2-2; no firm D call. Trimming took 3 bases from V and 2 from J, leaving 10 bases between them. CDR1 and CDR2 (germline): MNHEY, SVGEGT. This CDR3 comprises 15 residues. The CDR3 bases are TGTGCCAGCAGTTATGGTCTCTTAAACACCGGGGAGCTGTTTTTT. Translation gives CASSYGLLNTGELFF.

The gene calls are TRBV28 and TRBJ2-1, with TRBD2 as a possible D gene (6 bases). The CDR3 spans 15 residues. Trimming removed 6 bases from V and 9 bases from J, with 21 bases in between. CDR1 is MDHEN and CDR2 is SYDVKM in the germline V gene. CDR3 DNA sequence: TGTGCCAGCAGCGACATAGGGGCCGCGGGGAGTGAGCAGTTCTTC. This sequence encodes CASSDIGAAGSEQFF.

The genes are TRBV6-1 and TRBJ1-1; D might be TRBD1 (5 bases). The V end lost 8 bases, the J end lost 1 base, and 17 bases lay between the germline ends. The CDR3 has 15 amino acids. Germline values: CDR1 MNHNS, CDR2 SASEGT. CDR3 nucleotides: TGTGCCAGCCAAACGTTTAGGGGAGAGAACACTGAAGCTTTCTTT. It encodes CASQTFRGENTEAFF.

This clonotype was found a few times. The chain employs TRBV5-1 and TRBJ2-7; the D gene is possibly TRBD2 (6 bases). In germline, CDR1 is SGHRS, CDR2 YFSETQ. CDR3 length: 14 residues. Trimming pared 4 bases from V and 2 bases from J, leaving 13 bases between. CDR3 DNA sequence: TGCGCCAGCAGCCCCATAGCGGCCACCTACGAGCAGTACTTC. Encoded protein: CASSPIAATYEQYF.

The chain carries TRBV30 and TRBJ1-2; 7 bases agree with TRBD1. With 5 bases clipped from V and 2 bases from J, the junction kept 2 bases outside the gene matches. Germline CDR1 GTSNPN, CDR2 SVGIG (reference sequence). The length of the CDR3 is 12 residues. CDR3 DNA sequence: TGTGCCTGGGAGGGACAGAACTATGGCTACACCTTC. This gives the protein CAWEGQNYGYTF.

A remark on this clonotype: Just one base apart from a much larger clone, this may be a read error. The chain uses TRBV20-1 and TRBJ2-1; no clear D. CDR3 length equals 8 residues. Trimming pared 5 bases from V and 10 bases from J, leaving 3 bases between. Looked up from germline, CDR1 is DFQATT and CDR2 is SNEGSKA (reference sequence). The CDR3 DNA reads TGCAGTGCTCACGAGCAGTTCTTC. Its protein product is CSAHEQFF.

This clonotype was seen repeatedly, ten times or more. This rearrangement joins TRBV11-2 to TRBJ2-1; D is perhaps TRBD1 (6 bases). The CDR3 has 15 amino acids. In germline, CDR1 is SGHAT, CDR2 FQNNGV. The V end was cut by 5 bases, the J end by 10 bases, with 21 bases between. The CDR3 DNA reads as TGTGCCAGCAGCCCCACGGCACCATTACAGGGAGAGCAGTTCTTC. Translating gives CASSPTAPLQGEQFF.

This clonotype was counted only a few times. V usage is TRBV20-1 and J usage is TRBJ2-7, with 7 bases fitting TRBD1. The CDR3 is 19 residues long. V lost 2 bases to trimming and J lost 6 bases; unmatched junction nucleotides: 25. Germline V gene lookup returns CDR1 DFQATT and CDR2 SNEGSKA (reference sequence). The CDR3 is CSARPITPPMTGIYGEQYF. The DNA of the CDR3 is TGCAGTGCTAGACCAATCACACCCCCAATGACAGGGATTTACGGCGAGCAGTACTTC.

For this clonotype: Given a much more abundant clone one base away, this may be a read error. The chain is built from TRBV6-1 and TRBJ1-1, with a weak D call TRBD1 (6 bases). The CDR3 is 13 residues long. Germline assignment: CDR1 MNHNS and CDR2 SASEGT. Written as DNA, the CDR3 is TGTGCCAACAGTCGGCTCGGGGGCCTTGAAGCTTTCTTT. Residues: CANSRLGGLEAFF.

V gene TRBV18 combines with J gene TRBJ2-7, with 8 bases aligning to TRBD1. Trimming at V came to 4 bases and at J to 3 bases, leaving 8 bases not matched to a gene. The CDR3 runs 15 residues. Germline V lookup: CDR1 KGHSH, CDR2 LQKENI. The CDR3 is CASSLQGAKGYEQYF. CDR3 sequence (DNA): TGTGCCAGCTCACTCCAGGGGGCGAAGGGCTACGAGCAGTACTTC.

This clonotype came up many times. The genes are TRBV27 and TRBJ2-7; 12 nucleotides line up with TRBD2. Germline V gene sequence: CDR1 MNHEY, CDR2 SMNVEV (reference sequence). The CDR3 contains 15 residues. V was clipped by 3 bases and J by 4 bases; unmatched bases: 4. The CDR3 region has the DNA TGTGCCAGCAGTTTGACTAGCGGGGGCCGTTACGAGCAGTACTTC. It is translated as CASSLTSGGRYEQYF.

This chain links TRBV5-1 with TRBJ1-1; D might be TRBD1 (5 bases). There are 14 residues in the CDR3. Germline V CDR1 and CDR2: SGHRS, YFSETQ. V lost 0 bases, J lost 1 base, and 7 bases lay in between. CDR3 residues: CASSLETENTEAFF. Here the CDR3 DNA reads TGCGCCAGCAGCTTGGAGACAGAGAACACTGAAGCTTTCTTT.

This clonotype was observed a handful of times. A much more abundant neighbour one base away suggests this may be a read error. The genes are TRBV20-1 and TRBJ2-5; a possible D gene is TRBD2 (5 bases). Trimming cost V 5 bases and J 2 bases, with 9 bases left between them. CDR3 length equals 12 residues. Germline V CDR1 and CDR2: DFQATT, SNEGSKA (reference sequence). CDR3 sequence: CSAGGPQETQYF. CDR3 DNA: TGCAGTGCTGGAGGACCTCAAGAGACCCAGTACTTC.

In this sample, this clonotype turned up many times. The J gene is TRBJ2-5, the V gene TRBV10-3, with a tentative D call TRBD1 (5 bases). Germline CDR1 and CDR2: ENHRY and SYGVKD. Trimming shortened V by 6 bases and J by 2 bases, and 13 bases separated the two germline ends. The CDR3 contains 14 residues. This CDR3 reads CAISKDGQQETQYF. DNA for the CDR3: TGTGCCATCAGCAAAGACGGACAACAAGAGACCCAGTACTTC.

This clonotype was detected only a few times. A much more abundant neighbour one base away suggests this may be a read error. This chain connects TRBV7-2 to TRBJ2-7; D not certain. Looked up from germline, CDR1 is SGHTA and CDR2 is FQGNSA. The CDR3 consists of 14 residues. The germline V and J ends were trimmed by 4 bases and 3 bases, with 13 bases remaining between them. The DNA of the CDR3 is TGTGCCAGCAGCTCTTCTGGACGAGTCTACGAGCAGTACTTC. As protein: CASSSSGRVYEQYF.

This clonotype was counted a few times. V gene TRBV20-1 combines with J gene TRBJ1-1; D not resolved. In germline, CDR1 is DFQATT, CDR2 SNEGSKA (reference sequence). The CDR3 spans 11 residues. Trimming cost V 5 bases and J 10 bases, with 14 bases left between them. In DNA, the CDR3 is TGCAGTGCTGAGGGCCTGGCCGGAGCTTTCTTT. Amino acid sequence: CSAEGLAGAFF.

The chain has TRBV6-1 and TRBJ1-6; a possible D gene is TRBD1 (6 bases). Germline V gene lookup returns CDR1 MNHNS and CDR2 SASEGT. This CDR3 region has 15 residues. Trimming removed 1 base at V and 9 bases at J, with 13 bases between. CDR3: CASSEDLGAASPLHF. The DNA of the CDR3 is TGTGCCAGCAGTGAAGATCTGGGGGCAGCTTCACCCCTCCACTTT.

Many counts were recorded for this clonotype. The V call is TRBV20-1, the J call TRBJ1-2; 7 bases align to TRBD1. With V trimmed by 6 bases and J by 6 bases, 7 bases remained unmatched. This CDR3 has 12 residues. Germline CDR1 is DFQATT and CDR2 is SNEGSKA (reference sequence). This CDR3 reads CSATRQGDGYTF. Written as DNA, the CDR3 is TGCAGTGCGACCAGGCAGGGGGATGGCTACACCTTC.

The J gene is TRBJ2-3, the V gene TRBV6-2 or TRBV6-3; D is tentatively TRBD1 or TRBD2 (6 bases each). Per the germline V gene, CDR1 is MNHEY and CDR2 is SVGEGT. The CDR3 has 15 residues. The germline V and J ends were trimmed by 2 bases and 3 bases, with 12 bases remaining between them. CDR3 in DNA: TGTGCCAGCAGTTACGGGGGGCCGAGTACAGATACGCAGTATTTT. This sequence encodes CASSYGGPSTDTQYF.

The chain carries TRBV7-2 and TRBJ2-7; 8 nucleotides agree with TRBD1. The germline V gene has CDR1 SGHTA and CDR2 FQGNSA. The CDR3 spans 15 residues. Trimming removed 5 bases from V and 2 bases from J; junction bases left unmatched: 8. DNA for the CDR3: TGTGCCAGCAGCCGCACCGGGACAGGAGCCTACGAGCAGTACTTC. This gives the protein CASSRTGTGAYEQYF.

This clonotype showed up just a few times. The chain joins TRBV30 to TRBJ1-6, with unresolved D. This CDR3 spans 12 amino acids. CDR1 and CDR2 (germline): GTSNPN, SVGIG (reference sequence). V lost 3 bases and J 14 bases, leaving 14 bases between the germline ends. In DNA form, the CDR3 reads TGTGCCTGGAGCGGCCCCAGTAGGACCCTCCACTTT. Translation gives CAWSGPSRTLHF. Based on the CDR3 plus reference TRBV30 and TRBJ1-6, the full variable domain is SQTIHQWPATLVQPVGSPLSLECTVEGTSNPNLYWYRQAAGRGLQLLFYSVGIGQISSEVPQNLSASRPQDRQFILSSKKLLLSDSGFYLCAWSGPSRTLHFGNGTRLTVT.